These 29 T cell receptor beta chains originate from one sample sequenced in a study of blood T cell repertoires in COVID-19. Sequenced by immunoSEQ multiplex PCR; TCRdb stores in-frame clones only, minus some. Of 200,000 or so clones listed, approximately 90% are singletons. Material: peripheral blood. The receptors were sampled from a man aged 55 to 69 with COVID-19, enrolled during active disease.

The V gene is TRBV12-3 or TRBV12-4, the J gene TRBJ1-2; the D gene is possibly TRBD1 (5 bases). Trimming removed 6 bases from V and 8 bases from J, with 16 bases in between. CDR3 length: 13 amino acids. The CDR3 DNA follows: TGTGCCAGCAGACCAGTAATAGGGGCGGGCTACACCTTC. Amino acids: CASRPVIGAGYTF.

In nucleotides, the CDR3 is TGTGCCAGTAGTAGGACTAGCGGGAGTAACAATGAGCAGTTCTTC. Its protein is CASSRTSGSNNEQFF. This chain uses TRBV19 with TRBJ2-1; 13 nucleotides line up with TRBD2. V lost 4 bases and J lost 5; bases outside the gene matches: 2. CDR1 is LNHDA and CDR2 is SQIVND in the germline V gene (reference sequence). The CDR3 is 15 amino acids.

In its sample, this clone was seen a few times. The genes are TRBV4-1 and TRBJ2-3; 7 bases align to TRBD2. V gave up 3 bases and J gave up 3 bases; unmatched junction bases: 3. CDR3 size: 14 residues. Per germline, CDR1 MGHRA and CDR2 YSYEKL. This CDR3 reads CASSHGTNTDTQYF. The CDR3 DNA follows: TGCGCCAGCAGCCATGGGACTAATACAGATACGCAGTATTTT.

The chain carries TRBV10-3 and TRBJ1-1; TRBD1 might be the D (6 bases). Germline lookup yields CDR1 ENHRY and CDR2 SYGVKD. This CDR3 contains 14 residues. The V gene lost 3 bases and the J gene lost 4 bases, with 12 bases spanning the gap. CDR3 in amino acids: CAISELGATTEAFF. For the CDR3, the DNA is TGTGCCATCAGTGAACTGGGGGCAACCACTGAAGCTTTCTTT.

This clone was detected only once. This sequence joins TRBV3-1 (or the pseudogene TRBV3-2) and TRBJ2-1; 7 positions agree with TRBD2. CDR3 length: 14 amino acids. CDR1 is LGHDT, CDR2 YNNKEL, per germline (reference sequence). V lost 4 bases and J lost 5; bases outside the gene matches: 5. The CDR3 sequence: CASSRMTSNNEQFF. The CDR3 DNA is TGTGCCAGCAGCCGAATGACTAGCAACAATGAGCAGTTCTTC.

J is TRBJ1-5 and V is TRBV19; unclear D gene. The V and J ends lost 5 bases and 3 bases respectively, with 8 bases between them. Germline V CDR1 and CDR2: LNHDA, SQIVND (reference sequence). The length of the CDR3 is 13 residues. CDR3 sequence (DNA): TGTGCCAGTAGTTGGCAGTTCAATCAGCCCCAGCATTTT. The encoded protein is CASSWQFNQPQHF.

This sequence joins TRBV19 and TRBJ1-2; D might be TRBD1 (6 bases). There are 15 residues in the CDR3. Deletions cut 4 bases from V and 4 bases from J, with 16 bases between. The germline gives CDR1 LNHDA, CDR2 SQIVND (reference sequence). CDR3 DNA sequence: TGTGCCAGTAGTACCCGAACAGGGTTGGCCTATGGCTACACCTTC. Encoded protein: CASSTRTGLAYGYTF.

The J gene is TRBJ1-6, the V gene TRBV18, with 7 bases identical to TRBD1. Germline V CDR1 and CDR2: KGHSH, LQKENI. This CDR3 comprises 17 residues. Trimming at V came to 1 base and at J to 8 bases, leaving 11 bases not matched to a gene. The DNA for the CDR3 is TGTGCCAGCTCACCACAAAAACAGGGGCTCCCGGATTCACCCCTCCACTTT. The encoded protein is CASSPQKQGLPDSPLHF.

The CDR3 DNA reads as TGTGCCAGCAGTTTGGTTACTAGCGGGAGGATCCGCGAGCAGTACTTC. Amino acids: CASSLVTSGRIREQYF. J is TRBJ2-7 and V is TRBV28, with 12 positions matching TRBD2. In germline, CDR1 is MDHEN, CDR2 SYDVKM. The trim removed 3 bases at V and 6 bases at J, leaving 9 bases unmatched. CDR3 length: 16 residues.

J is TRBJ1-1 and V is TRBV11-2; no clear D gene. The V and J ends lost 5 bases and 1 base respectively, with 8 bases between them. Germline CDR1 SGHAT, CDR2 FQNNGV. The CDR3 spans 13 residues. Here the CDR3 reads CASSPYTNTEAFF. In nucleotides, the CDR3 is TGTGCCAGCAGCCCGTACACGAACACTGAAGCTTTCTTT. The full variable domain, completed using reference TRBV11-2 and TRBJ1-1, is EAGVAQSPRYKIIEKRQSVAFWCNPISGHATLYWYQQILGQGPKLLIQFQNNGVVDDSQLPKDRFSAERLKGVDSTLKIQPAKLEDSAVYLCASSPYTNTEAFFGQGTRLTVV.

The chain couples TRBV9 to TRBJ2-2; 7 nucleotides match TRBD1. The CDR3 is 14 residues long. V lost 4 bases and J lost 5; bases outside the gene matches: 5. Germline V gene lookup returns CDR1 SGDLS and CDR2 YYNGEE. CDR3 sequence: CASSPQGFTGELFF. The CDR3 DNA is TGTGCCAGCAGCCCACAGGGGTTTACCGGGGAGCTGTTTTTT.

The chain joins TRBV4-1 to TRBJ1-4; D might be TRBD1 (5 bases). CDR1 and CDR2 from the germline V gene are MGHRA and YSYEKL. The CDR3 sequence is 17 residues long. The V gene lost 0 bases and the J gene lost 4 bases, with 15 bases spanning the gap. The DNA for the CDR3 is TGCGCCAGCAGCCAAGACACTGGGTCAGGGCTTAATGAAAAACTGTTTTTT. Protein: CASSQDTGSGLNEKLFF.

The chain couples TRBV7-9 to TRBJ2-1, with 10 bases identical to TRBD1. With 1 base clipped from V and 2 bases from J, the junction kept 5 bases outside the gene matches. This CDR3 is 17 amino acids long. CDR1 and CDR2 from the germline V gene are SEHNR and FQNEAQ (reference sequence). The CDR3 here is CASSLEYGTGAYNEQFF. The CDR3 DNA reads as TGTGCCAGCAGCTTAGAATACGGGACAGGGGCCTACAATGAGCAGTTCTTC.

V usage is TRBV6-4 and J usage is TRBJ2-2; 12 bases align to TRBD2. The germline CDR1 and CDR2 sequences are MRHNA and SNTAGT. V dropped 9 bases and J dropped 2; count of bases not matched to a gene: 13. This CDR3 spans 18 amino acids. CDR3 nucleotides: TGTGCCAGGGTGACCGGGGCTAGCGGGAGGGCAAACACCGGGGAGCTGTTTTTT. Translating gives CARVTGASGRANTGELFF.

J is TRBJ1-1 and V is TRBV6-2 or TRBV6-3; TRBD1 aligns across 8 bases. The germline V gene has CDR1 MNHEY and CDR2 SVGEGT. The V gene end was trimmed by 2 bases and the J gene end by 7 bases; junction bases not matched to a gene: 9. The CDR3 is 15 amino acids. CDR3 nucleotide sequence: TGTGCCAGCAGTTACAACAGGGGGTCGGGAGTTGAAGCTTTCTTT. This encodes CASSYNRGSGVEAFF.

The J gene is TRBJ1-5, the V gene TRBV6-5, with a weak D call TRBD1 (5 bases). In germline, CDR1 is MNHEY, CDR2 SVGAGI. The germline V and J ends were trimmed by 7 bases and 0 bases, with 13 bases remaining between them. There are 15 residues in the CDR3. The CDR3 DNA reads as TGTGCCAGCAAGGACGGGGGGAATAGCAATCAGCCCCAGCATTTT. Encoded protein: CASKDGGNSNQPQHF.

This chain uses TRBV27 with TRBJ1-5; 10 nucleotides line up with TRBD1. The CDR3 covers 15 residues. Trimming took 5 bases from V and 2 from J; bases not matched to a gene: 3. Germline V gene lookup returns CDR1 MNHEY and CDR2 SMNVEV (reference sequence). CDR3: CASSVTGGGNQPQHF. CDR3 DNA: TGTGCCAGCAGTGTGACAGGGGGCGGCAATCAGCCCCAGCATTTT.

The V call is TRBV28, the J call TRBJ1-5, with no clear D. Germline V gene lookup returns CDR1 MDHEN and CDR2 SYDVKM. V was trimmed by 4 bases and J by 7 bases, leaving 5 bases between them. The CDR3 runs 11 residues. Here the CDR3 DNA reads TGTGCCAGCAGTTCGGGGCAGCCCCAGCATTTT. Its translation is CASSSGQPQHF.

The genes are TRBV7-3 and TRBJ2-1; 7 bases match TRBD2. Germline CDR1 and CDR2: SGHTA and FQGTGA. Trimming cost V 2 bases and J 6 bases; bases outside gene matches: 7. This CDR3 has 15 residues. The CDR3, as DNA: TGTGCCAGCAGCTTATCGGGTCTAGCGGCCAATGAGCAGTTCTTC. This gives the protein CASSLSGLAANEQFF.

As to this clone: Distinct nucleotide sequences in the sample also encode this CDR3. The chain combines TRBV6-5 with TRBJ2-2; weak D call: TRBD2 (5 bases). The germline CDR1 and CDR2 sequences are MNHEY and SVGAGI. V lost 6 bases and J 3 bases, leaving 5 bases between the germline ends. The CDR3 totals 12 residues. The CDR3 DNA is TGTGCCAGCAGGAGGGACACCGGGGAGCTGTTTTTT. Translation gives CASRRDTGELFF.

The J gene is TRBJ1-1, the V gene TRBV9, with D hard to call. This CDR3 has 18 residues. CDR1 and CDR2 (germline): SGDLS, YYNGEE. V was clipped by 0 bases and J by 1 base, with 19 bases between them. The CDR3 region has the DNA TGTGCCAGCAGCGTAGCCCCGTTGGGCAGCCGAACGAACACTGAAGCTTTCTTT. Its protein is CASSVAPLGSRTNTEAFF. The full variable domain, in which reference TRBV9 and TRBJ1-1 provide the parts outside the CDR3, is DSGVTQTPKHLITATGQRVTLRCSPRSGDLSVYWYQQSLDQGLQFLIQYYNGEERAKGNILERFSAQQFPDLHSELNLSSLELGDSALYFCASSVAPLGSRTNTEAFFGQGTRLTVV.

J is TRBJ1-1 and V is TRBV7-9; tentatively, D is TRBD1 (6 bases). CDR1 SEHNR and CDR2 FQNEAQ come from the germline V gene (reference sequence). The CDR3 loop spans 15 amino acids. Deletions cut 5 bases from V and 1 base from J, with 14 bases between. CDR3 DNA: TGTGCCAGCAGCCTACGGGGACAAAAGAACACTGAAGCTTTCTTT. It yields the protein CASSLRGQKNTEAFF.

The chain is built from TRBV28 and TRBJ1-2, with 7 nucleotides matching TRBD1. The J segment lost 7 bases and the V segment lost 6 bases, leaving 11 bases of the junction unmatched. From germline, CDR1 is MDHEN and CDR2 SYDVKM. The CDR3 is 14 amino acids. The CDR3 DNA follows: TGTGCCAGCAGAGTAGGGACAGCAGGCTTTGGCTACACCTTC. Protein product: CASRVGTAGFGYTF.

This clone was seen just once. The chain carries TRBV19 and TRBJ1-2; 7 bases match TRBD1. The CDR3 contains 14 residues. CDR1 and CDR2 (germline): LNHDA, SQIVND (reference sequence). The V gene end was trimmed by 3 bases and the J gene end by 7 bases; junction bases not matched to a gene: 8. CDR3 in amino acids: CASSMLQGRSGYTF. The DNA of the CDR3 is TGTGCCAGTAGTATGTTACAGGGGAGGTCTGGCTACACCTTC.

This clone came up once. The chain combines TRBV7-8 with TRBJ2-7, with 9 positions matching TRBD2. Germline values: CDR1 SGHVS, CDR2 FQNEAQ. Losses at the gene ends were 0 bases for V and 7 bases for J; bases not matched to a gene: 16. CDR3 size: 18 residues. The CDR3 DNA reads TGTGCCAGCAGCTTAGCCCTCCTAGCGGGGCCCGCCGAGCGGGAGCAGTACTTC. As protein: CASSLALLAGPAEREQYF.

The chain couples TRBV24-1 to TRBJ2-5; no reliable D call. With 3 bases removed from V and 7 bases from J, the gap between germline ends came to 8 bases. Germline V gene data show CDR1 as KGHDR and CDR2 as SFDVKD. CDR3 size: 12 residues. The CDR3 sequence: CATSDNTGTQYF. In DNA form, the CDR3 reads TGTGCCACCAGTGATAATACCGGGACCCAGTACTTC.

This chain joins TRBV6-5 and TRBJ2-2; 8 bases line up with TRBD1. Germline V gene data show CDR1 as MNHEY and CDR2 as SVGAGI. V gave up 7 bases and J gave up 5 bases; unmatched junction bases: 9. The CDR3 runs 15 residues. Here the CDR3 reads CASMRRTGKTGELFF. CDR3 nucleotide sequence: TGTGCCAGCATGAGGAGGACAGGGAAGACCGGGGAGCTGTTTTTT.

The CDR3: CASSAERTGGGYSNQPQHF. The CDR3 DNA sequence: TGTGCCAGCAGCGCGGAGAGGACAGGAGGGGGTTATAGCAATCAGCCCCAGCATTTT. The chain joins TRBV7-9 to TRBJ1-5; 7 bases fit TRBD1. Trimming cost V 5 bases and J 0 bases; bases outside gene matches: 16. Germline CDR1 and CDR2: SEHNR and FQNEAQ (reference sequence). CDR3 length: 19 residues.

The rearrangement joins TRBV19 to TRBJ1-2; TRBD1 is a possible D gene (5 bases). Germline values: CDR1 LNHDA, CDR2 SQIVND (reference sequence). V dropped 5 bases and J dropped 8 bases, with 18 bases sitting between them. The CDR3 extends over 14 amino acids. The CDR3: CASSGMDMVYGYTF. As DNA, the CDR3 is TGTGCCAGTAGTGGGATGGACATGGTATACGGCTACACCTTC.